The present T cell receptor beta chain was sequenced within a study of T cell responses to AZD1222 COVID-19 vaccine. Study-level points and caveats: Increases in Spike-specific TCR breadth and depth were seen after two AZD1222 doses.

Libraries were prepared by immunoSEQ multiplex PCR; TCRdb keeps only in-frame clonotypes and omits some of them. Altogether 100,000 to 150,000 clones are present, approximately 90% being singletons, with the ten largest covering roughly 0.98%. A note on this clone: Its antigen is as yet unknown.

V was clipped by 4 bases and J by 0 bases, with 6 bases between them. The CDR3 runs to 12 residues. Germline lookup yields CDR1 GTSNPN and CDR2 SVGIG (reference sequence). V usage is TRBV30 and J usage is TRBJ2-5; D not certain. This specimen was peripheral blood, taken 28 days after the second AZD1222 dose. This sequence originates from an adult who received the AZD1222 COVID-19 vaccine. CDR3 region: CAWKADQETQYF. CDR3 nucleotide sequence: TGTGCCTGGAAAGCCGACCAAGAGACCCAGTACTTC.